One sample yielded the 28 T cell receptor beta chains listed below, sequenced in a study of long-term antiretroviral therapy in people with HIV. Running of the v3.0 immunoSEQ assay took place at survey level. Data came from immunoSEQ multiplex PCR; TCRdb stores just in-frame clones and leaves some out. Here the sample spans 35,000 or so clones, 90% to 95% being singletons. The source was unsorted PBMCs, collected 4.1 years after starting antiretroviral therapy. These receptors were collected from a woman aged 45-59 years with HIV.

This clone appeared once. J is TRBJ1-5 and V is TRBV30; D might be TRBD1 (6 bases). V was shortened by 5 bases and J by 2 bases, with 13 bases between the two germline ends. Germline-derived CDR1 and CDR2 are GTSNPN and SVGIG (reference sequence). CDR3 size: 14 residues. CDR3 sequence: CAWSHRTGNQPQHF. In nucleotides, the CDR3 is TGTGCCTGGTCCCACCGGACAGGCAATCAGCCCCAGCATTTT. The full variable domain, completed using reference TRBV30 and TRBJ1-5, is SQTIHQWPATLVQPVGSPLSLECTVEGTSNPNLYWYRQAAGRGLQLLFYSVGIGQISSEVPQNLSASRPQDRQFILSSKKLLLSDSGFYLCAWSHRTGNQPQHFGDGTRLSIL.

The chain combines TRBV9 with TRBJ2-7, with 10 nucleotides matching TRBD2. This CDR3 spans 18 amino acids. After removal of 3 bases from V and 4 bases from J, the junction contained 16 bases not matched to a gene. Germline values: CDR1 SGDLS, CDR2 YYNGEE. The CDR3 nucleotides read TGTGCCAGCAGCGGGCCCCATCGGGGCGGGACTAGCGCGTACGAGCAGTACTTC. This sequence encodes CASSGPHRGGTSAYEQYF.

This sequence joins TRBV5-1 and TRBJ2-3; TRBD1 matches at 9 bases. In germline, CDR1 is SGHRS, CDR2 YFSETQ. The CDR3 loop spans 14 amino acids. The junction had 7 bases not matched to a gene; V was cut back by 9 bases and J by 2 bases. The CDR3 nucleotides are TGCGCCACCGGGGACAGGGAAATCACAGATACGCAGTATTTT. Protein product: CATGDREITDTQYF.

V is TRBV4-3 and J is TRBJ2-2, with 9 nucleotides matching TRBD1. Germline values: CDR1 LGHNA, CDR2 YSLEER. This CDR3 is built from 15 residues. Trimming at V came to 3 bases and at J to 7 bases, leaving 6 bases not matched to a gene. The CDR3, as DNA: TGCGCCAGCAGCCAGCTGGGACAGGGTTACGGGGAGCTGTTTTTT. Protein product: CASSQLGQGYGELFF.

J is TRBJ1-2 and V is TRBV7-2, with TRBD1 matching over 9 bases. The CDR3 length is 14 residues. With 4 bases clipped from V and 3 bases from J, the junction kept 3 bases outside the gene matches. From germline, CDR1 is SGHTA and CDR2 FQGNSA. CDR3 bases: TGTGCCAGCAGCTCACAGGGGGCGGACTATGGCTACACCTTC. Translation: CASSSQGADYGYTF.

The chain employs TRBV5-4 and TRBJ2-5, with TRBD1 as a possible D gene (6 bases). The CDR3 covers 16 residues. V gave up 4 bases and J gave up 5 bases, with 21 bases separating them. CDR1 is SGHNT, CDR2 YYREEE, per germline (reference sequence). In DNA, the CDR3 is TGTGCCAGCAGCGACCCGGACAGCGAGCAGTGGGAGACCCAGTACTTC. Its translation is CASSDPDSEQWETQYF. The entire variable domain, with the rest obtained from reference TRBV5-4 and TRBJ2-5, is as follows: ETGVTQSPTHLIKTRGQQVTLRCSSQSGHNTVSWYQQALGQGPQFIFQYYREEENGRGNFPPRFSGLQFPNYSSELNVNALELDDSALYLCASSDPDSEQWETQYFGPGTRLLVL.

The chain is built from TRBV7-2 and TRBJ2-7; perhaps TRBD2 as D (5 bases). This CDR3 comprises 15 residues. Germline CDR1 reads SGHTA; CDR2 reads FQGNSA. V lost 3 bases, J lost 0 bases, and 12 bases lay in between. CDR3 coding DNA: TGTGCCAGCAGCTTGGGCGGGCGCCGCTCCTACGAGCAGTACTTC. Its protein is CASSLGGRRSYEQYF.

This chain joins TRBV2 and TRBJ2-3; the match to TRBD2 covers 8 bases. The germline gives CDR1 SNHLY, CDR2 FYNNEI. The V and J ends lost 1 base and 7 bases, in that order; junction bases with no gene match: 4. CDR3 length: 14 amino acids. The CDR3 nucleotides read TGTGCCAGCAGTGAAGGAGCGGGGGTAAATACGCAGTATTTT. Its protein product is CASSEGAGVNTQYF. The full variable domain, in which reference TRBV2 and TRBJ2-3 provide the parts outside the CDR3, is EPEVTQTPSHQVTQMGQEVILRCVPISNHLYFYWYRQILGQKVEFLVSFYNNEISEKSEIFDDQFSVERPDGSNFTLKIRSTKLEDSAMYFCASSEGAGVNTQYFGPGTRLTVL.

The chain links TRBV10-3 to TRBJ2-6, with TRBD1 identical over 8 bases. The CDR3 consists of 18 residues. V gave up 4 bases and J gave up 0 bases; unmatched junction bases: 8. In germline, CDR1 is ENHRY, CDR2 SYGVKD. CDR3 in amino acids: CAISVQQGEDSGANVLTF. The DNA for the CDR3 is TGTGCCATCAGTGTCCAACAGGGGGAAGACTCTGGGGCCAACGTCCTGACTTTC.

The rearrangement joins TRBV10-3 to TRBJ2-5; D unclear. Trimming removed 10 bases at V and 0 bases at J, with 6 bases between. The germline V gene has CDR1 ENHRY and CDR2 SYGVKD. The CDR3 covers 11 residues. CDR3 sequence: CATNYQETQYF. The CDR3 coding sequence is TGTGCCACCAACTACCAAGAGACCCAGTACTTC.

The chain joins TRBV6-6 to TRBJ2-7; TRBD1 is a possible D gene (5 bases). V lost 2 bases, J lost 2 bases, and 7 bases lay in between. The CDR3 runs to 13 residues. The germline CDR1 and CDR2 sequences are MNHNY and SVGAGI (reference sequence). CDR3 DNA sequence: TGTGCCAGCAGTTACCTGGACACCTACGAGCAGTACTTC. Its protein is CASSYLDTYEQYF.

This clone was recorded only once. The chain recombines TRBV5-6 with TRBJ2-3; D remains ambiguous. The CDR3 consists of 17 residues. Trimming took 0 bases from V and 0 from J, leaving 14 bases between them. Per germline, CDR1 SGHDT and CDR2 YYEEEE. CDR3 DNA: TGTGCCAGCAGCTTGGTAAGGCGGATCTATAGCACAGATACGCAGTATTTT. It is translated as CASSLVRRIYSTDTQYF. The complete variable domain, with remaining parts taken from reference TRBV5-6 and TRBJ2-3, reads DAGVTQSPTHLIKTRGQQVTLRCSPKSGHDTVSWYQQALGQGPQFIFQYYEEEERQRGNFPDRFSGHQFPNYSSELNVNALLLGDSALYLCASSLVRRIYSTDTQYFGPGTRLTVL.

This chain links TRBV10-2 with TRBJ2-7; tentatively, D is TRBD2 (7 bases). CDR1 and CDR2 from the germline V gene are WSHSY and SAAADI. This CDR3 comprises 16 residues. Trimming pared 3 bases from V and 0 bases from J, leaving 15 bases between. CDR3 amino acids: CASSDRRGAHSYEQYF. CDR3 sequence (DNA): TGCGCCAGCAGTGATAGACGGGGGGCCCACTCCTACGAGCAGTACTTC.

In its sample, this clone was seen once. Written as DNA, the CDR3 is TGTGCCAGCTCCCTTACAATCGGGACTAGCGGGGGGAATGAGCAGTTCTTC. Amino acid sequence: CASSLTIGTSGGNEQFF. This chain joins TRBV18 and TRBJ2-1; TRBD2 matches at 15 bases. The V gene end was trimmed by 6 bases and the J gene end by 7 bases; junction bases not matched to a gene: 10. Germline V gene data show CDR1 as KGHSH and CDR2 as LQKENI. The CDR3 loop spans 17 amino acids.

The V call is TRBV19, the J call TRBJ1-1; perhaps TRBD1 as D (5 bases). Germline V lookup: CDR1 LNHDA, CDR2 SQIVND (reference sequence). Trimming stripped 3 bases from V and 0 bases from J, with 8 bases between. This CDR3 region has 14 residues. CDR3 in amino acids: CASSIQGVNTEAFF. The CDR3 DNA follows: TGTGCCAGTAGTATTCAGGGCGTGAACACTGAAGCTTTCTTT.

The V call is TRBV9, the J call TRBJ1-3; D remains unclear. The CDR3 has 14 amino acids. Germline CDR1 reads SGDLS; CDR2 reads YYNGEE. Trimming pared 0 bases from V and 4 bases from J, leaving 8 bases between. This chain's CDR3 is CASSVGVPGNTIYF. Here the CDR3 DNA reads TGTGCCAGCAGCGTAGGGGTGCCGGGAAACACCATATATTTT.

The chain is built from TRBV30 and TRBJ2-4; no firm D call. The germline CDR1 and CDR2 sequences are GTSNPN and SVGIG (reference sequence). V was clipped by 1 base and J by 1 base, with 8 bases between them. The CDR3 length is 14 residues. CDR3 nucleotide sequence: TGTGCCTGGAGTGGTGGGTTCGCCAAAAACATTCAGTACTTC. Encoded protein: CAWSGGFAKNIQYF. Based on the CDR3 plus reference TRBV30 and TRBJ2-4, the full variable domain is SQTIHQWPATLVQPVGSPLSLECTVEGTSNPNLYWYRQAAGRGLQLLFYSVGIGQISSEVPQNLSASRPQDRQFILSSKKLLLSDSGFYLCAWSGGFAKNIQYFGAGTRLSVL.

The chain couples TRBV5-6 to TRBJ2-5; D perhaps matches TRBD2 (6 bases). V dropped 3 bases and J dropped 5 bases, with 20 bases sitting between them. The germline V gene encodes CDR1 SGHDT and CDR2 YYEEEE. The CDR3 runs 16 residues. Here the CDR3 reads CASSSGTRREWETQYF. For the CDR3, the DNA is TGTGCCAGCAGCTCAGGGACCCGCCGGGAGTGGGAGACCCAGTACTTC.

This clone was counted a single time. This chain joins TRBV9 and TRBJ2-3, with D tentatively TRBD2 (6 bases). This CDR3 region has 16 residues. Per the germline V gene, CDR1 is SGDLS and CDR2 is YYNGEE. Trimming took 1 base from V and 2 from J, leaving 14 bases between them. The CDR3 spells CASSVTWDSSTDTQYF. The CDR3 DNA follows: TGTGCCAGCAGCGTAACGTGGGACTCCTCCACAGATACGCAGTATTTT.

This sequence joins TRBV2 and TRBJ2-2; D is uncertain. The CDR3 consists of 11 residues. From germline, CDR1 is SNHLY and CDR2 FYNNEI. V was trimmed by 3 bases and J by 6 bases, leaving 2 bases between them. CDR3 sequence: CASSDAGELFF. The CDR3 DNA reads as TGTGCCAGCAGTGACGCCGGGGAGCTGTTTTTT.

The genes are TRBV7-3 and TRBJ2-2, with 10 nucleotides matching TRBD1. CDR3 length: 16 amino acids. With 5 bases clipped from V and 6 bases from J, the junction kept 9 bases outside the gene matches. Per germline, CDR1 SGHTA and CDR2 FQGTGA. DNA of the CDR3: TGTGCCAGCAGCCCGGGCCCGGACAGGGGGGCCGGGGAGCTGTTTTTT. As protein: CASSPGPDRGAGELFF.

The chain uses TRBV6-1 and TRBJ1-5; no firm D call. V was cut by 8 bases and J by 0 bases, with 8 bases left in between. The CDR3 runs 13 residues. Germline V gives CDR1 MNHNS, CDR2 SASEGT. The CDR3 DNA reads TGTGCCAGCCACTTCAATAGCAATCAGCCCCAGCATTTT. Translating it yields CASHFNSNQPQHF.

This clone was recorded only once. This chain links TRBV5-4 with TRBJ2-1, with TRBD2 matching 9 bases. The V gene's germline CDR1 is SGHNT and CDR2 YYREEE (reference sequence). Germline trimming cut 0 bases from V and 0 bases from J; bases unmatched to any gene: 4. This CDR3 is built from 17 residues. CDR3 nucleotide sequence: TGTGCCAGCAGCTTGGGGCTAGCGGGGAGCTCCTACAATGAGCAGTTCTTC. This gives the protein CASSLGLAGSSYNEQFF.

Only one count was recorded for this clone. The gene calls are TRBV30 and TRBJ1-3, with D perhaps TRBD1 (5 bases). V was clipped by 4 bases and J by 6 bases, with 16 bases between them. The CDR3 has 14 residues. Germline V gene lookup returns CDR1 GTSNPN and CDR2 SVGIG (reference sequence). The CDR3 coding sequence is TGTGCCTGGATGTTAGGGGATTTCGTAAACACCATATATTTT. As protein: CAWMLGDFVNTIYF.

This clone was found a few times. This sequence joins TRBV7-2 and TRBJ1-1; D gene uncertain. V dropped 2 bases and J dropped 0 bases, with 10 bases sitting between them. Germline CDR1 SGHTA, CDR2 FQGNSA. The CDR3 has 15 amino acids. CDR3 amino acids: CASSLKRSMNTEAFF. CDR3 DNA: TGTGCCAGCAGCTTAAAGCGCAGCATGAACACTGAAGCTTTCTTT.

The CDR3 nucleotides are TGTGCCAGCAAAGGCGGGGGGAGGTCAGATACGCAGTATTTT. It specifies CASKGGGRSDTQYF. This sequence joins TRBV6-5 and TRBJ2-3, with 8 bases lining up with TRBD2. The germline V gene has CDR1 MNHEY and CDR2 SVGAGI. This CDR3 region has 14 residues. The ends lost 7 bases at V and 4 bases at J; junction bases unmatched: 7.

This clone is a singleton in its sample. The rearrangement uses TRBV5-4 and TRBJ2-5, with TRBD1 matching 7 bases. CDR3 size: 15 residues. Trimming at V came to 3 bases and at J to 5 bases, leaving 10 bases not matched to a gene. Germline V gene lookup returns CDR1 SGHNT and CDR2 YYREEE (reference sequence). The CDR3 coding sequence is TGTGCCAGCAGCTCACCAACAGGGGAATGGGAGACCCAGTACTTC. Translation gives CASSSPTGEWETQYF.

This clone appeared a single time. Just one base apart from a much larger clone, this may be a read error. Other DNA sequences of this sample code for an identical CDR3. The rearrangement links TRBV2 to TRBJ2-7, with 9 bases aligning to TRBD1. With V trimmed by 6 bases and J by 2 bases, 5 bases remained unmatched. CDR1 is SNHLY and CDR2 is FYNNEI in the germline V gene. The CDR3 sequence is 14 residues long. The CDR3 region is CASRTGTGPYEQYF. The CDR3, as DNA: TGTGCCAGCAGGACCGGGACAGGGCCCTACGAGCAGTACTTC.